The 7 T cell receptor beta chains below were found in one sample sequenced in a study of blood T cell repertoires in COVID-19 (dated by TCRdb to the early 2020s). Libraries were prepared through the immunoSEQ multiplex PCR assay. TCRdb retrieved this table from immuneACCESS and kept in-frame rearrangements only. Not all clones are present; in checked studies, unresolved V genes account for under half, and no reason is known for the remainder. The sample profile shows about 170,000 clones; more than 75% of them were found once. In total, the top ten clones hold around 3.5% of the sample. Sequencing was done on a sample of peripheral blood. These receptors were obtained from a man between 65 and 85 years old with acute or convalescent COVID-19.

The chain joins TRBV24-1 to TRBJ2-3; 8 nucleotides agree with TRBD1. V lost 3 bases to trimming and J lost 3 bases; unmatched junction nucleotides: 7. Germline CDR1 and CDR2: KGHDR and SFDVKD. This CDR3 has 16 residues. The CDR3 spells CATSDPGGGGTDTQYF. CDR3 coding DNA: TGTGCCACCAGTGATCCAGGGGGCGGTGGTACAGATACGCAGTATTTT.

There are many counts of this clone. The chain combines TRBV7-6 with TRBJ1-6; D is undetermined. CDR1 is SGHVS, CDR2 FNYEAQ, per germline. V lost 5 bases to trimming and J lost 14 bases, with 7 bases between them. The CDR3 has 10 residues. The CDR3 reads CASSPRTLHF. Written as DNA, the CDR3 is TGTGCCAGCAGCCCGCGCACCCTCCACTTT.

The chain has TRBV30 and TRBJ1-5; D remains unclear. V shed 0 bases and J shed 5 bases, with 8 bases lying between them. The CDR3 contains 13 residues. Germline-derived CDR1 and CDR2 are GTSNPN and SVGIG (reference sequence). The DNA of the CDR3 is TGTGCCTGGAGTGTACGAGCGGATCAGCCCCAGCATTTT. It yields the protein CAWSVRADQPQHF.

The chain recombines TRBV10-3 with TRBJ1-5; D might be TRBD1 (6 bases). This CDR3 has 15 amino acids. The germline CDR1 and CDR2 sequences are ENHRY and SYGVKD. Trimming took off 4 bases at V and 0 bases at J, with 10 bases between the two ends. This CDR3 is CAISGTEHSNQPQHF. The DNA for the CDR3 is TGTGCCATCAGTGGGACAGAACATAGCAATCAGCCCCAGCATTTT.

The chain carries TRBV2 and TRBJ1-1, with D hard to call. Trimming pared 4 bases from V and 0 bases from J, leaving 6 bases between. CDR3 length: 13 amino acids. Looked up from germline, CDR1 is SNHLY and CDR2 is FYNNEI. The CDR3 spells CASSGHLNTEAFF. The CDR3 DNA reads TGTGCCAGCAGTGGACACCTGAACACTGAAGCTTTCTTT. Full variable domain (missing parts from reference TRBV2 and TRBJ1-1): EPEVTQTPSHQVTQMGQEVILRCVPISNHLYFYWYRQILGQKVEFLVSFYNNEISEKSEIFDDQFSVERPDGSNFTLKIRSTKLEDSAMYFCASSGHLNTEAFFGQGTRLTVV.

This clone was recorded only once. This sequence joins TRBV9 and TRBJ1-1, with 7 bases aligning to TRBD1. Germline V gene sequence: CDR1 SGDLS, CDR2 YYNGEE. The CDR3 is 13 residues long. The V and J ends lost 3 bases and 7 bases, in that order; junction bases with no gene match: 6. CDR3 nucleotide sequence: TGTGCCAGCAGCGGTAGATCAGGGGGTGAAGCTTTCTTT. Translated, it gives CASSGRSGGEAFF.

This clone showed up just once. This chain uses TRBV5-1 with TRBJ2-1, with D perhaps matching TRBD2 (5 bases). Germline CDR1 is SGHRS and CDR2 is YFSETQ. This CDR3 is 15 amino acids long. Trimming pared 2 bases from V and 4 bases from J, leaving 13 bases between. In DNA form, the CDR3 reads TGCGCCAGCAGCTTTGGGAGCTCCATGTACAATGAGCAGTTCTTC. Translation gives CASSFGSSMYNEQFF.